Each of the 21 T cell receptor beta chains below was sequenced from the same sample in a study of cytomegalovirus exposure and HLA in healthy donors. Both 60 Vbeta primers and 13 Jbeta primers went into the PCR. Repertoires were generated with immunoSEQ multiplex PCR, while TCRdb's copy carries only in-frame clones and drops some. The sample carries about 160,000 clones, around four fifths recorded once. The material sequenced was PBMCs. These receptors were collected from a woman between 45 and 60 years old in good health and CMV-seronegative.

The genes are TRBV30 and TRBJ2-7, with 10 bases lining up with TRBD2. The CDR3 contains 14 residues. Germline assignment: CDR1 GTSNPN and CDR2 SVGIG (reference sequence). V lost 3 bases, J lost 4 bases, and 6 bases stayed unmatched. CDR3: CAWRKAGGRYEQYF. In DNA, the CDR3 is TGTGCCTGGAGAAAAGCGGGAGGGCGATACGAGCAGTACTTC. The variable domain in full, with the rest retrieved from reference TRBV30 and TRBJ2-7, is SQTIHQWPATLVQPVGSPLSLECTVEGTSNPNLYWYRQAAGRGLQLLFYSVGIGQISSEVPQNLSASRPQDRQFILSSKKLLLSDSGFYLCAWRKAGGRYEQYFGPGTRLTVT.

This clone turned up a few times. This sequence joins TRBV27 and TRBJ2-6, with D unclear. This CDR3 is 17 amino acids long. Germline CDR1 is MNHEY and CDR2 is SMNVEV (reference sequence). V was cut by 5 bases and J by 4 bases, with 18 bases left in between. CDR3 loop: CASSDQATLAGANVLTF. The CDR3 DNA is TGTGCCAGCAGTGACCAGGCCACATTGGCAGGGGCCAACGTCCTGACTTTC. Filled out from reference TRBV27 and TRBJ2-6, the complete variable domain reads EAQVTQNPRYLITVTGKKLTVTCSQNMNHEYMSWYRQDPGLGLRQIYYSMNVEVTDKGDVPEGYKVSRKEKRNFPLILESPSPNQTSLYFCASSDQATLAGANVLTFGAGSRLTVL.

This clone was seen only once. The V call is TRBV6-5, the J call TRBJ2-7; 10 bases fit TRBD2. CDR1 is MNHEY, CDR2 SVGAGI, per germline. The CDR3 loop spans 15 amino acids. Unmatched junction bases numbered 8, after V lost 2 bases and J lost 7 bases. The CDR3: CASSYTSGVSREQYF. In nucleotides, the CDR3 is TGTGCCAGCAGTTACACTAGCGGGGTCTCAAGGGAGCAGTACTTC.

The chain couples TRBV2 to TRBJ2-3; 8 bases fit TRBD2. The germline CDR1 and CDR2 sequences are SNHLY and FYNNEI. V was pared by 4 bases and J by 4 bases, with 7 bases of the junction left unmatched. The CDR3 contains 15 residues. CDR3 loop: CASSVLAGRADTQYF. Written as DNA, the CDR3 is TGTGCCAGCAGTGTCCTAGCGGGTCGGGCAGATACGCAGTATTTT.

The chain recombines TRBV7-6 with TRBJ2-3; weak D call: TRBD1 (6 bases). The length of the CDR3 is 15 residues. Germline assignment: CDR1 SGHVS and CDR2 FNYEAQ. V lost 2 bases, J lost 1 base, and 10 bases lay in between. The CDR3 protein is CASSLYQGRTDTQYF. In DNA, the CDR3 is TGTGCCAGCAGCTTATATCAGGGGCGCACAGATACGCAGTATTTT. The full variable domain, its missing parts supplied by reference TRBV7-6 and TRBJ2-3, is GAGVSQSPRYKVTKRGQDVALRCDPISGHVSLYWYRQALGQGPEFLTYFNYEAQQDKSGLPNDRFSAERPEGSISTLTIQRTEQRDSAMYRCASSLYQGRTDTQYFGPGTRLTVL.

Only one count was recorded for this clone. The chain has TRBV7-3 and TRBJ2-1; D possibly corresponds to TRBD2 (5 bases). V dropped 1 base and J dropped 6 bases, with 10 bases sitting between them. CDR1 is SGHTA, CDR2 FQGTGA, per germline. The CDR3 has 14 residues. For the CDR3, the DNA is TGTGCCAGCAGCTTAAATAGCGCCACCAATGAGCAGTTCTTC. Its protein is CASSLNSATNEQFF. Filled out from reference TRBV7-3 and TRBJ2-1, the complete variable domain reads GAGVSQTPSNKVTEKGKYVELRCDPISGHTALYWYRQSLGQGPEFLIYFQGTGAADDSGLPNDRFFAVRPEGSVSTLKIQRTERGDSAVYLCASSLNSATNEQFFGPGTRLTVL.

The rearrangement joins TRBV5-1 to TRBJ1-6, with TRBD1 matching 12 bases. The CDR3 covers 16 residues. With V trimmed by 4 bases and J by 10 bases, 9 bases remained unmatched. Germline V gene sequence: CDR1 SGHRS, CDR2 YFSETQ. CDR3 in amino acids: CASSLDVGTGGSPLHF. CDR3 nucleotide sequence: TGCGCCAGCAGCCTGGATGTAGGGACAGGGGGCTCACCCCTCCACTTT. Complete variable domain (other parts from reference TRBV5-1 and TRBJ1-6): KAGVTQTPRYLIKTRGQQVTLSCSPISGHRSVSWYQQTPGQGLQFLFEYFSETQRNKGNFPGRFSGRQFSNSRSEMNVSTLELGDSALYLCASSLDVGTGGSPLHFGNGTRLTVT.

The CDR3, as DNA: TGTGCCAGCTCACCACCGGTCGGGTTCGCAACTAATGAAAAACTGTTTTTT. The encoded protein is CASSPPVGFATNEKLFF. The chain recombines TRBV18 with TRBJ1-4; the D is unclear. CDR1 KGHSH and CDR2 LQKENI come from the germline V gene. This CDR3 comprises 17 residues. The V and J ends lost 0 bases and 0 bases respectively, with 11 bases between them.

The V gene is TRBV18, the J gene TRBJ2-5, with D unclear. The ends were cut back, 5 bases at V and 4 bases at J, with 14 bases in the middle. The CDR3 covers 14 residues. The germline CDR1 and CDR2 sequences are KGHSH and LQKENI. CDR3 loop: CASSNLNGPETQYF. DNA for the CDR3: TGTGCCAGCTCAAATCTCAACGGTCCAGAGACCCAGTACTTC.

CDR3: CASSYQGQIDGYTF. CDR3 nucleotides: TGTGCCAGCAGTTACCAGGGCCAGATTGATGGCTACACCTTC. This chain connects TRBV6-6 to TRBJ1-2, with D tentatively TRBD1 (5 bases). The V end lost 2 bases, the J end lost 6 bases, and 13 bases lay between the germline ends. The CDR3 runs 14 residues. Germline lookup yields CDR1 MNHNY and CDR2 SVGAGI (reference sequence).

This clone is a singleton in its sample. The chain is built from TRBV30 and TRBJ2-4; the D gene is possibly TRBD1 (5 bases). This CDR3 has 11 amino acids. Germline V CDR1 and CDR2: GTSNPN, SVGIG (reference sequence). Trimming removed 4 bases at V and 6 bases at J, with 7 bases between. CDR3 coding DNA: TGTGCCTGGAATCAGGGAAACATTCAGTACTTC. Encoded protein: CAWNQGNIQYF.

The chain carries TRBV5-1 and TRBJ2-5; D gene unclear. Matching the DNA end better, TRBJ2-7 makes the J call doubtful. CDR1 SGHRS and CDR2 YFSETQ come from the germline V gene. This CDR3 contains 15 residues. CDR3: CASSLAGLAGYEQYF. The CDR3 nucleotides are TGCGCCAGCAGCTTGGCCGGGTTAGCTGGGTACGAGCAGTACTTC.

This chain uses TRBV9 with TRBJ1-2; 8 nucleotides line up with TRBD1. Losses at the gene ends were 7 bases for V and 2 bases for J; bases not matched to a gene: 7. Germline lookup yields CDR1 SGDLS and CDR2 YYNGEE. The CDR3 is 14 residues long. CDR3 amino acids: CASVRGQENYGYTF. The CDR3 DNA is TGTGCCAGCGTGCGGGGACAGGAGAACTATGGCTACACCTTC.

Here the CDR3 reads CASSLVQGQDTQYF. The CDR3 DNA is TGTGCCAGCAGTTTGGTACAGGGGCAAGATACGCAGTATTTT. This rearrangement joins TRBV27 to TRBJ2-3, with TRBD1 identical over 7 bases. V dropped 3 bases and J dropped 5; count of bases not matched to a gene: 5. This CDR3 is built from 14 residues. CDR1 is MNHEY and CDR2 is SMNVEV in the germline V gene (reference sequence).

The CDR3 region has the DNA TGTGCCAGCTCACCTCCGGGGGGGGCCTACGAGCAGTACTTC. This encodes CASSPPGGAYEQYF. The rearrangement links TRBV18 to TRBJ2-7, with TRBD2 matching 8 bases. CDR3 length: 14 residues. V shed 3 bases, J shed 2 bases, and the junction held 3 bases outside the gene matches. The germline CDR1 and CDR2 sequences are KGHSH and LQKENI.

The gene calls are TRBV28 and TRBJ1-2, with 7 bases fitting TRBD1. The germline gives CDR1 MDHEN, CDR2 SYDVKM. The CDR3 covers 14 residues. The junction had 4 bases not matched to a gene; V was cut back by 6 bases and J by 0 bases. The chain's CDR3 is CASSWTGPNYGYTF. For the CDR3, the DNA is TGTGCCAGCAGCTGGACAGGTCCTAACTATGGCTACACCTTC.

Note on this clone: At one of its ends the junction is not consistent with the germline gene, which may arise from a read error. The gene calls are TRBV27 and TRBJ2-3; TRBD1 agrees at 7 bases. The CDR3 has 16 residues. The V gene's germline CDR1 is MNHEY and CDR2 SMNVEV (reference sequence). The CDR3 loop is CASSRPWDSNPLRAFF. CDR3 coding DNA: TGTGCCAGCAGTCGACCTTGGGACAGCAATCCTCTGCGTGCTTTTTTT.

The chain links TRBV10-2 to TRBJ1-2, with D possibly TRBD1 on 6 matching bases. V dropped 5 bases and J dropped 6 bases, with 28 bases sitting between them. This CDR3 spans 18 amino acids. Germline V gene sequence: CDR1 WSHSY, CDR2 SAAADI. CDR3 coding DNA: TGCGCCAGCAGTACCGCCCGGGGACACAACTCTAGTAGGGATGGCTACACCTTC. It codes for CASSTARGHNSSRDGYTF.

This clone was counted between two and nine times. V is TRBV6-1 and J is TRBJ1-2; 9 bases fit TRBD1. After removal of 6 bases from V and 7 bases from J, the junction contained 12 bases not matched to a gene. Germline V lookup: CDR1 MNHNS, CDR2 SASEGT. The CDR3 length is 15 residues. CDR3 nucleotide sequence: TGTGCCAGCAGAACTGACCCGGGACAGGGTTTTGGCTACACCTTC. The encoded protein is CASRTDPGQGFGYTF.

This clone appeared a single time. J is TRBJ1-3 and V is TRBV10-3, with D perhaps matching TRBD1 (6 bases). V lost 10 bases and J 0 bases, leaving 16 bases between the germline ends. CDR3 size: 15 residues. Germline V gene lookup returns CDR1 ENHRY and CDR2 SYGVKD. The CDR3 region is CATSTNRDSGNTIYF. CDR3 in DNA: TGTGCCACCTCAACTAACAGGGACTCTGGAAACACCATATATTTT.

This clone was recorded once. The J gene is TRBJ1-1, the V gene TRBV6-4, with a tentative D call TRBD1 (5 bases). CDR3 length: 13 amino acids. Looked up from germline, CDR1 is MRHNA and CDR2 is SNTAGT. V lost 5 bases to trimming and J lost 1 base, with 8 bases between them. CDR3: CASSLQENTEAFF. CDR3 DNA: TGTGCCAGCAGTTTACAGGAGAACACTGAAGCTTTCTTT.